This T cell receptor (beta chain) was observed in a study of OX40 agonist ivuxolimab in advanced cancers. Study overall: Given to patients was ivuxolimab, an agonistic anti-OX40 (CD134) antibody.

Using immunoSEQ multiplex PCR, the repertoire was profiled, and TCRdb retains in-frame clones only, with some absent. The sample has around 31,000 clones, roughly 89% seen once; the top ten hold around 39%. Germline CDR1 reads KGHSH; CDR2 reads LQKENI. Trimming cost V 2 bases and J 3 bases, with 10 bases left between them. The CDR3 extends over 14 amino acids. On this clone: What it binds is unknown.

Findings and limits, study-wide: Dosing at 0.1 to 3.0 mg/kg was accompanied by clonal expansion of CD4+ and CD8+ blood T cells by week 6. Antigen targets of the expanded peripheral T cells went undetermined.

The TCR originated in an adult with an advanced solid tumor such as melanoma, head and neck, liver or kidney cancer. The V gene is TRBV18, the J gene TRBJ2-5; D is undetermined. The input for sequencing was CD4+ or CD8+ T cells sorted from blood, taken in a trial of the OX40 agonist ivuxolimab. The CDR3 DNA follows: TGTGCCAGCTCACCATATAACCAGGAAGAGACCCAGTACTTC. Encoded protein: CASSPYNQEETQYF. The complete variable domain, with remaining parts taken from reference TRBV18 and TRBJ2-5, reads NAGVMQNPRHLVRRRGQEARLRCSPMKGHSHVYWYRQLPEEGLKFMVYLQKENIIDESGMPKERFSAEFPKEGPSILRIQQVVRGDSAAYFCASSPYNQEETQYFGPGTRLLVL.